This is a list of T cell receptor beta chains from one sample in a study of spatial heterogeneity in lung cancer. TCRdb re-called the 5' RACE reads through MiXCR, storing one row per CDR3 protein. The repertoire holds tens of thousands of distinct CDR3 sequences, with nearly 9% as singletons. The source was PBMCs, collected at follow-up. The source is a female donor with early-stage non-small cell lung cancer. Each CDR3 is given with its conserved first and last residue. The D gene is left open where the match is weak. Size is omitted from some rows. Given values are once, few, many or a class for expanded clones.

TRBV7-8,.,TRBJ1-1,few,TGTGCCAGCAGCCTTGGGGGGGGCTCCACTGAAGCTTTCTTT,CASSLGGGSTEAFF
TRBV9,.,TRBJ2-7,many,TGTGCCAGCAGCGTAGAGGGGAGCTCCTACGAGCAGTACTTC,CASSVEGSSYEQYF
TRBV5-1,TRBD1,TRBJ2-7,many,TGCGCCAGCAGCGATCAGGGGGCAATAAACGAGCAGTACTTC,CASSDQGAINEQYF
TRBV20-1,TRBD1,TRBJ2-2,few,TGCAGTGCGGATCACGACAGGGTAACCCCCGGGGAGCTGTTTTTT,CSADHDRVTPGELFF
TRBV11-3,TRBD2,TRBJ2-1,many,TGTGCCAGCAGCTTATCGACGAGCGGGAGTTTACAGTTCTTC,CASSLSTSGSLQFF
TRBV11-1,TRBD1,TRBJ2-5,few,TGTGCCAGCAGCCCCGGGACAGGCCAAGAGACCCAGTACTTC,CASSPGTGQETQYF
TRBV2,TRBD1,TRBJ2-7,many,TGTGCCAGCAAGGGGGCGCAAGAGCAGTACTTC,CASKGAQEQYF
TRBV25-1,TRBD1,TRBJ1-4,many,TGTGCCAGCAGTCAGGGGGGATTAGGTGAAAAACTGTTTTTT,CASSQGGLGEKLFF
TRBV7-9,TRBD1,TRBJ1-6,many,TGTGCCAGCAGCCCGGGACAGACAGATTCACCCCTCCACTTT,CASSPGQTDSPLHF
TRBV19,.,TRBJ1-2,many,TGTGCCAGTAGTATAGCAGAATCCTATGGCTACACCTTC,CASSIAESYGYTF
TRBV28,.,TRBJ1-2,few,TGTGCCAGCACCACCACCCTGGGGGGCTACACCTTC,CASTTTLGGYTF
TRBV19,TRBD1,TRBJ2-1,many,TGTGCCAGTATAAGGGCCGCCGGGACAGGCTTCAATGAGCAGTTCTTC,CASIRAAGTGFNEQFF
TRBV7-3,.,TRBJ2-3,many,TGTGCCAGCAGCTTACCATCTGATACGCAGTATTTT,CASSLPSDTQYF
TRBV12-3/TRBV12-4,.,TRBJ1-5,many,TGTGCCAGCAGTTTAGACAGTTACTGGCAGCCCCAGCATTTT,CASSLDSYWQPQHF
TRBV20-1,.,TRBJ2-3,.,TGCAGTGCTAGTCGGAGTACCACAGATACGCAGTATTTT,CSASRSTTDTQYF